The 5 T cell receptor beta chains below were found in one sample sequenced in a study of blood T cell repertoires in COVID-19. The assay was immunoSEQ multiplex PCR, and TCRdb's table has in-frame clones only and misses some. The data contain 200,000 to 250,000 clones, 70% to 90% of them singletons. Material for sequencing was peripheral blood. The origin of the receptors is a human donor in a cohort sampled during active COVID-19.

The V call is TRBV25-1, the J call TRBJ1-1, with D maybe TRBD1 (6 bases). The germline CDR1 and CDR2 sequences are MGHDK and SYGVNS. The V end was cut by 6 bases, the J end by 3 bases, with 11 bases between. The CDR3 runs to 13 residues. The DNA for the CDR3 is TGTGCCAGCAGGGGAGGGGGATACACTGAAGCTTTCTTT. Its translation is CASRGGGYTEAFF.

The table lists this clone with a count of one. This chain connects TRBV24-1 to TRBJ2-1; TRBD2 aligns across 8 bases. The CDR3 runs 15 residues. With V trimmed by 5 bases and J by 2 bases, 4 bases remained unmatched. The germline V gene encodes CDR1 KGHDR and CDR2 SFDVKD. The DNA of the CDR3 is TGTGCCACCAGTGCCGCGACTAGCGCCTACAATGAGCAGTTCTTC. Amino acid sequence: CATSAATSAYNEQFF.

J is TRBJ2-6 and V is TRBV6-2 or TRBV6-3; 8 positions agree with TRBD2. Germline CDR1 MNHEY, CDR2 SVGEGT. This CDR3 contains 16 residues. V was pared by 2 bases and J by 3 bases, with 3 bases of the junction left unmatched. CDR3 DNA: TGTGCCAGCAGTTACCCGGGACTAGTTGGGGCCAACGTCCTGACTTTC. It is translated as CASSYPGLVGANVLTF.

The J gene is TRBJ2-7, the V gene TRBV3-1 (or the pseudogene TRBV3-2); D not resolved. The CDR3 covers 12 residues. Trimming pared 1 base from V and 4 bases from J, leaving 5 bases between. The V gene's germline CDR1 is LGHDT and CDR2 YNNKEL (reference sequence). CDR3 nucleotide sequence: TGTGCCAGCAGCCAAGTGAGGTACGAGCAGTACTTC. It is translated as CASSQVRYEQYF.

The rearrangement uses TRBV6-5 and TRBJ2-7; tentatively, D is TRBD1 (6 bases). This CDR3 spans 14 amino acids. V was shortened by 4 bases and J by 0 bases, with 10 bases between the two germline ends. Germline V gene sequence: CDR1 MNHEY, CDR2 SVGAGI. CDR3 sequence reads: CASSSGTFSYEQYF. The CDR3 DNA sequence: TGTGCCAGCAGTTCCGGGACATTCTCCTACGAGCAGTACTTC.